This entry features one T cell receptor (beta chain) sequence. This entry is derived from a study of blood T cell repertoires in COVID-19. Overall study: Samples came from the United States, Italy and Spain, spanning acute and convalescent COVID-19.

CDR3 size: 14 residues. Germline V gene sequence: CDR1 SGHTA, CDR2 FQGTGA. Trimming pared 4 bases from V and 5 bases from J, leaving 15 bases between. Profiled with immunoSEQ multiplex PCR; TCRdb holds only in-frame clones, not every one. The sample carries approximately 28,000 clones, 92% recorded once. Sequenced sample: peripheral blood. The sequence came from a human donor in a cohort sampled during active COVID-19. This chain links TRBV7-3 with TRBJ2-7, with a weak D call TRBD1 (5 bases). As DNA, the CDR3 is TGTGCCAGCAGCTCTTCTGGGGCCGTCAACGAGCAGTACTTC. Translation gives CASSSSGAVNEQYF.